What follows are 27 T cell receptor beta chains derived from one specimen sequenced in a study of esophageal squamous cell carcinoma tumors. After a first PCR with P20EA plus a TCR alpha or TCR beta constant-region primer, a nested PCR used CA2 or CB2. Unbiased adaptor ligation RT-PCR amplified the TCR genes, and a polyT18-containing BSL-18E primer primed reverse transcription. TCRdb re-derived calls from the 5' RACE reads in MiXCR, one entry per CDR3 protein. Among around 5,200 distinct CDR3 sequences listed, 22% were seen once. The sample was tumor tissue. The receptors here all came from a man between 50 and 80 years old with esophageal squamous cell carcinoma.

The sample holds a few counts of this clonotype. The chain carries TRBV28 and TRBJ2-1; D remains unclear. Trimming took off 7 bases at V and 7 bases at J, with 8 bases between the two ends. The V gene's germline CDR1 is MDHEN and CDR2 SYDVKM. This CDR3 is built from 11 residues. The CDR3 nucleotides read TGTGCCAGCAAGACCCCTAATGAGCAGTTCTTC. This encodes CASKTPNEQFF. The variable domain in full, completed from reference TRBV28 and TRBJ2-1, reads DVKVTQSSRYLVKRTGEKVFLECVQDMDHENMFWYRQDPGLGLRLIYFSYDVKMKEKGDIPEGYSVSREKKERFSLILESASTNQTSMYLCASKTPNEQFFGPGTRLTVL.

By sample fraction, this clonotype is medium-sized. The V call is TRBV6-6, the J call TRBJ2-7; D gene unclear. The V gene's germline CDR1 is MNHNY and CDR2 SVGAGI (reference sequence). Trimming took off 0 bases at V and 4 bases at J, with 16 bases between the two ends. The CDR3 sequence is 16 residues long. The DNA for the CDR3 is TGTGCCAGCAGTTACTCAGCCGGAACCTCCCCGTACGAGCAGTACTTC. Amino acids: CASSYSAGTSPYEQYF.

About this clonotype itself: A read error may produce the germline difference seen at one junction end. The CDR3 spells CANSPRRSGELFF. CDR3 DNA: TGTGCCAACAGCCCGAGGCGTAGTGGGGAGCTGTTTTTT. The V gene is TRBV7-2, the J gene TRBJ2-2, with D uncertain. CDR1 is SGHTA, CDR2 FQGNSA, per germline. The CDR3 extends over 13 amino acids.

This clonotype was found a few times. The V and J genes are TRBV5-1 and TRBJ1-1; 7 positions match TRBD1. After removal of 2 bases from V and 7 bases from J, the junction contained 11 bases not matched to a gene. Germline V lookup: CDR1 SGHRS, CDR2 YFSETQ. The CDR3 sequence is 15 residues long. CDR3 nucleotides: TGCGCCAGCAGCTTAGAACAGGGGAGGTTTAATGAAGCTTTCTTT. Amino acids: CASSLEQGRFNEAFF.

This clonotype is categorized as medium-sized. The CDR3 DNA reads TGTGCCAGCAGCCAAGCCCCCCCCACAGGGGTCAGGAACGAGCAGTACTTC. Amino acid sequence: CASSQAPPTGVRNEQYF. This sequence joins TRBV3-1 and TRBJ2-7, with 7 bases identical to TRBD1. Germline V CDR1 and CDR2: LGHDT, YNNKEL (reference sequence). Trimming at V came to 1 base and at J to 5 bases, leaving 14 bases not matched to a gene. The length of the CDR3 is 17 residues.

CDR3 protein: CASNPWGVAVNTGELFF. The CDR3 nucleotides read TGTGCCAGCAACCCTTGGGGGGTAGCAGTGAACACCGGGGAGCTGTTTTTT. The rearrangement links TRBV11-2 to TRBJ2-2, with a tentative D call TRBD2 (6 bases). There are 17 residues in the CDR3. CDR1 is SGHAT, CDR2 FQNNGV, per germline. V lost 7 bases, J lost 1 base, and 19 bases lay in between.

By frequency in the sample, this clonotype is medium-sized (0.01 to 0.1%). CDR3 in DNA: TGCAGCGTTCGCCTAGCGGAGTCCTACAATGAGCAGTTCTTC. Its protein is CSVRLAESYNEQFF. The chain links TRBV29-1 to TRBJ2-1; 7 bases align to TRBD2. V lost 5 bases to trimming and J lost 1 base; unmatched junction nucleotides: 5. Germline V lookup: CDR1 SQVTM, CDR2 ANQGSEA. CDR3 length: 14 amino acids.

This clonotype occurred a few times. The rearrangement joins TRBV20-1 to TRBJ1-2; TRBD1 aligns across 8 bases. CDR3 size: 15 residues. Germline assignment: CDR1 DFQATT and CDR2 SNEGSKA (reference sequence). J lost 3 bases, V lost 1 base, and 7 bases had no gene match. CDR3 protein: CSARAAGGADYGYTF. CDR3 coding DNA: TGCAGTGCTAGAGCTGCAGGGGGCGCAGACTATGGCTACACCTTC.

By share, this clonotype counts as medium-sized. The chain recombines TRBV6-5 with TRBJ1-4, with D unresolved. CDR1 is MNHEY and CDR2 is SVGAGI in the germline V gene. The CDR3 spans 12 residues. V gave up 4 bases and J gave up 8 bases, with 8 bases separating them. CDR3 nucleotides: TGTGCCAGCAGTTTGGAGGGAGAAAAACTGTTTTTT. Protein product: CASSLEGEKLFF.

This clonotype was counted at least ten times. V usage is TRBV2 and J usage is TRBJ2-7; D gene uncertain. Trimming took 0 bases from V and 5 from J, leaving 5 bases between them. The CDR3 contains 12 residues. The germline gives CDR1 SNHLY, CDR2 FYNNEI. The CDR3 bases are TGTGCCAGCAGTGAAGCGCTCCACGAGCAGTACTTC. The encoded protein is CASSEALHEQYF.

This clonotype is medium-sized in the sample. The rearrangement links TRBV12-3 or TRBV12-4 to TRBJ2-7; 16 bases are shared with TRBD2. V was clipped by 5 bases and J by 1 base; unmatched bases: 8. This CDR3 contains 18 residues. The CDR3 sequence is CASSQTAGLAGGSYEQYF. The CDR3 nucleotides read TGTGCCAGCAGTCAAACCGCGGGACTAGCGGGAGGGTCCTACGAGCAGTACTTC.

The CDR3 is CAISPSGPNEQFF. The CDR3 nucleotides are TGTGCCATATCGCCTAGCGGGCCTAATGAGCAGTTCTTC. The chain is built from TRBV6-6 and TRBJ2-1; the match to TRBD2 covers 8 bases. Per the germline V gene, CDR1 is MNHNY and CDR2 is SVGAGI (reference sequence). The CDR3 totals 13 residues. J lost 7 bases, V lost 10 bases, and 9 bases had no gene match.

In its sample, this clonotype ranks as medium-sized. The chain recombines TRBV20-1 with TRBJ2-3, with D hard to call. V was trimmed by 2 bases and J by 4 bases, leaving 7 bases between them. This CDR3 region has 12 residues. Germline V gene lookup returns CDR1 DFQATT and CDR2 SNEGSKA (reference sequence). CDR3 residues: CSARNPPDTQYF. CDR3 in DNA: TGCAGTGCTAGAAACCCTCCAGATACGCAGTATTTT.

By proportion, this clonotype is medium-sized. V and J are TRBV28 and TRBJ2-4; D ambiguous. Germline-derived CDR1 and CDR2 are MDHEN and SYDVKM. This CDR3 has 12 amino acids. V gave up 3 bases and J gave up 3 bases, with 3 bases separating them. The CDR3, as DNA: TGTGCCAGCAGTTTCAGCAAAAACATTCAGTACTTC. Amino acid sequence: CASSFSKNIQYF.

The CDR3 region is CAWTLRGALGANVLTF. The CDR3 region has the DNA TGTGCCTGGACCCTGAGGGGAGCTCTGGGGGCCAACGTCCTGACTTTC. The chain couples TRBV30 to TRBJ2-6, with D perhaps being TRBD1 or TRBD2 (5 bases each). CDR3 size: 16 residues. Looked up from germline, CDR1 is GTSNPN and CDR2 is SVGIG (reference sequence). V was trimmed by 4 bases and J by 4 bases, leaving 17 bases between them. Full variable domain (remainder filled in from reference TRBV30 and TRBJ2-6): SQTIHQWPATLVQPVGSPLSLECTVEGTSNPNLYWYRQAAGRGLQLLFYSVGIGQISSEVPQNLSASRPQDRQFILSSKKLLLSDSGFYLCAWTLRGALGANVLTFGAGSRLTVL.

By proportion, this clonotype is medium-sized. V is TRBV6-6 and J is TRBJ1-5; no firm D call. The CDR3 is 13 amino acids. V was cut by 2 bases and J by 5 bases, with 7 bases left in between. Germline V CDR1 and CDR2: MNHNY, SVGAGI (reference sequence). The CDR3 sequence is CASSYTQHQPQHF. Here the CDR3 DNA reads TGTGCCAGCAGTTACACCCAGCATCAGCCCCAGCATTTT.

This clonotype was detected a few times. The chain employs TRBV11-2 and TRBJ2-5; TRBD2 aligns across 7 bases. V shed 5 bases, J shed 4 bases, and the junction held 4 bases outside the gene matches. Germline lookup yields CDR1 SGHAT and CDR2 FQNNGV. CDR3 length: 13 residues. The CDR3 bases are TGTGCCAGCAGCCGGACTAGTACAGAGACCCAGTACTTC. Translation gives CASSRTSTETQYF.

By share, this clonotype counts as medium-sized. The V call is TRBV24-1, the J call TRBJ2-1; no clear D gene. The CDR3 runs 14 residues. V gave up 1 base and J gave up 5 bases, with 8 bases separating them. The germline CDR1 and CDR2 sequences are KGHDR and SFDVKD. CDR3 sequence (DNA): TGTGCCACCAGTGATTTAGTTCCAAACAATGAGCAGTTCTTC. Translated, it gives CATSDLVPNNEQFF.

Only a few counts were recorded for this clonotype. This chain links TRBV5-4 with TRBJ1-5; weak D call: TRBD1 (5 bases). The V and J ends lost 4 bases and 2 bases respectively, with 16 bases between them. CDR3 length: 16 amino acids. CDR1 is SGHNT and CDR2 is YYREEE in the germline V gene (reference sequence). CDR3 in DNA: TGTGCCAGCAGCCGAGGAGGGACCTCGGGCAATCAGCCCCAGCATTTT. Translation gives CASSRGGTSGNQPQHF.

The chain is built from TRBV20-1 and TRBJ2-7; D is undetermined. There are 12 residues in the CDR3. Germline CDR1 is DFQATT and CDR2 is SNEGSKA (reference sequence). V shed 1 base and J shed 5 bases, with 9 bases lying between them. The DNA of the CDR3 is TGCAGTGCTAGAGTACGGTCCAACGAGCAGTACTTC. Translated, it gives CSARVRSNEQYF.

Note on this clonotype: This may arise from a read error, as a much more abundant clone is one base away. This chain links TRBV3-1 with TRBJ2-7, with D possibly called TRBD1 or TRBD2 (5 bases each). The CDR3 is 13 amino acids. Germline V lookup: CDR1 LGHDT, CDR2 YNNKEL (reference sequence). V was shortened by 4 bases and J by 5 bases, with 12 bases between the two germline ends. The CDR3 bases are TGTGCCAGCAGCCTGGGACGGAACCACGAGCAGTACTTC. Encoded protein: CASSLGRNHEQYF.

Sample share makes this clonotype medium-sized (0.01 to 0.1%). The chain combines TRBV6-2 or TRBV6-3 with TRBJ2-3; possibly TRBD2 for D (6 bases). CDR1 is MNHEY, CDR2 SVGEGT, per germline. With 4 bases removed from V and 5 bases from J, the gap between germline ends came to 16 bases. The CDR3 covers 15 residues. The CDR3 reads CASSWGVFGVDTQYF. In DNA, the CDR3 is TGTGCCAGCAGTTGGGGGGTCTTTGGGGTAGATACGCAGTATTTT.

The chain combines TRBV12-3 or TRBV12-4 with TRBJ2-1, with 10 bases that match TRBD2. The CDR3 loop spans 15 amino acids. J gave up 6 bases and V 6 bases, and 8 bases lay outside the gene matches. CDR3 in amino acids: CASSRSGRGSNEQFF. For the CDR3, the DNA is TGTGCCAGCAGCCGAAGCGGGAGGGGGTCCAATGAGCAGTTCTTC.

The sample holds many counts of this clonotype. V usage is TRBV5-6 and J usage is TRBJ2-7; D is tentatively TRBD1 or TRBD2 (5 bases each). Trimming stripped 4 bases from V and 10 bases from J, with 21 bases between. Germline CDR1 SGHDT, CDR2 YYEEEE. The CDR3 consists of 14 residues. CDR3 sequence (DNA): TGTGCCAGCAGCCCGTCCCCTGCAGGGACCTCTCAGTACTTC. This gives the protein CASSPSPAGTSQYF.

By its share, this clonotype is medium-sized (0.01 to 0.1%). The CDR3 nucleotides are TGTGCCAGCAGTCTGACTAGCGGAACGAACACCGGGGAGCTGTTTTTT. Encoded protein: CASSLTSGTNTGELFF. The chain combines TRBV6-6 with TRBJ2-2; 9 nucleotides match TRBD2. The CDR3 has 16 residues. The V and J ends lost 5 bases and 0 bases, in that order; junction bases with no gene match: 4. Germline V gene data show CDR1 as MNHNY and CDR2 as SVGAGI (reference sequence).

Relative to its sample, this clonotype is medium-sized. The rearrangement links TRBV19 to TRBJ2-6, with D maybe TRBD1 (6 bases). The V gene lost 8 bases and the J gene lost 4 bases, with 15 bases spanning the gap. CDR1 and CDR2 from the germline V gene are LNHDA and SQIVND (reference sequence). The CDR3 has 15 residues. The CDR3 is CASARQVPGANVLTF. CDR3 bases: TGTGCCAGTGCCAGACAGGTACCCGGGGCCAACGTCCTGACTTTC. The variable domain in full, completed from reference TRBV19 and TRBJ2-6, reads DGGITQSPKYLFRKEGQNVTLSCEQNLNHDAMYWYRQDPGQGLRLIYYSQIVNDFQKGDIAEGYSVSREKKESFPLTVTSAQKNPTAFYLCASARQVPGANVLTFGAGSRLTVL.

This clonotype was counted once. A single base separates this from a much larger clone, so it may be a read error. The genes are TRBV6-6 and TRBJ1-4; the match to TRBD1 covers 12 bases. CDR1 is MNHNY, CDR2 SVGAGI, per germline (reference sequence). CDR3 size: 15 residues. This CDR3 reads CASSRGTGGGEKPFF. CDR3 coding DNA: TGTGCCAGCAGTCGCGGGACAGGGGGCGGTGAAAAACCGTTTTTT.